A single T cell receptor beta chain is shown here with its context. The sample is drawn from a study of T cell responses to AZD1222 COVID-19 vaccine. Germline CDR1 is SGHNT and CDR2 is YENEEA. This CDR3 is 15 amino acids long. The V and J ends lost 5 bases and 3 bases respectively, with 17 bases between them. This table comes from immunoSEQ multiplex PCR, and its TCRdb copy is limited to in-frame clones, with some not included. Of some 150,000 clones listed, approximately 91% are singletons. J is TRBJ2-7 and V is TRBV11-3, with D tentatively TRBD1 (6 bases). The source was peripheral blood, collected 28 days after the second dose of the MenACWY control vaccine. This TCR came from an adult who received the MenACWY meningococcal vaccine as a control. This CDR3 reads CASSPTRQGSYEQYF. The CDR3 DNA reads TGTGCCAGCAGCCCTACGAGGCAGGGGAGCTACGAGCAGTACTTC. The whole variable domain, remainder taken from reference TRBV11-3 and TRBJ2-7, is EAGVVQSPRYKIIEKKQPVAFWCNPISGHNTLYWYLQNLGQGPELLIRYENEEAVDDSQLPKDRFSAERLKGVDSTLKIQPAELGDSAVYLCASSPTRQGSYEQYFGPGTRLTVT.